This entry lists 29 T cell receptor beta chains sequenced from one sample in a study of CD8 T cells in ankylosing spondylitis (dated by TCRdb to 2015 to 2018). Receptor libraries were prepared by 5' RACE. For sequencing, an Illumina HiSeq 2500 was employed. In TCRdb, the public reads were trimmed at Q25 with fastp and aligned with MiXCR, with productive beta chains retained. Rows are unified per CDR3 protein, each entry keeping the most common DNA and genes. The sample table holds some 250,000 distinct CDR3 sequences, of which roughly 8.6% were seen once. Under 7.5% of the sample belongs to the ten largest clones. Source material: blood, either unsorted or a sorted T cell fraction (not recorded which). Receptors originate from a male donor with ankylosing spondylitis or in good health (not recorded which).

This clonotype has ten or more counts. This chain links TRBV5-1 with TRBJ2-1; tentatively, D is TRBD2 (7 bases). Germline V gene data show CDR1 as SGHRS and CDR2 as YFSETQ. Between the trimmed V and J ends, which lost 7 bases and 7 bases, there was a span of 24 bases. This CDR3 spans 16 amino acids. This CDR3 is CASLDGAGASWNEQFF. The CDR3 DNA reads as TGCGCCAGCTTGGACGGGGCGGGGGCCTCTTGGAATGAGCAGTTCTTC.

Ten or more counts support this clonotype. This chain links TRBV10-3 with TRBJ2-5, with a tentative D call TRBD1 (6 bases). Trimming took off 7 bases at V and 1 base at J, with 10 bases between the two ends. Germline V gene lookup returns CDR1 ENHRY and CDR2 SYGVKD. The CDR3 is 13 amino acids. The CDR3 nucleotides read TGTGCCATCAATCAGGGGCCCCAAGAGACCCAGTACTTC. The encoded protein is CAINQGPQETQYF.

This clonotype was recorded a few times. V and J are TRBV15 and TRBJ2-3; D call uncertain. Germline values: CDR1 LNHNV, CDR2 YYDKDF (reference sequence). Trimming shortened V by 3 bases and J by 5 bases, and 3 bases separated the two germline ends. The CDR3 is 11 residues long. CDR3 nucleotide sequence: TGTGCCACCAGCAGTCGAGATACGCAGTATTTT. This encodes CATSSRDTQYF.

This clonotype was counted at least ten times. The rearrangement links TRBV7-6 to TRBJ2-1; possibly TRBD1 for D (5 bases). The CDR3 runs 15 residues. Germline CDR1 SGHVS, CDR2 FNYEAQ. V was trimmed by 2 bases and J by 0 bases, leaving 8 bases between them. CDR3 in DNA: TGTGCCAGCAGCTTAATGGGGCACTCCTACAATGAGCAGTTCTTC. This codes for CASSLMGHSYNEQFF.

Ten or more counts support this clonotype. This rearrangement joins TRBV15 to TRBJ2-1; the match to TRBD2 covers 9 bases. The ends lost 2 bases at V and 5 bases at J; junction bases unmatched: 10. Germline V CDR1 and CDR2: LNHNV, YYDKDF (reference sequence). The CDR3 length is 17 residues. CDR3 in DNA: TGTGCCACCAGCAGACACCGAGGACTAGCGACTGACAATGAGCAGTTCTTC. Translating gives CATSRHRGLATDNEQFF.

This clonotype was seen repeatedly, ten times or more. The V and J genes are TRBV20-1 and TRBJ2-2; the D is unclear. The CDR3 loop spans 12 amino acids. CDR1 is DFQATT, CDR2 SNEGSKA, per germline (reference sequence). V was shortened by 2 bases and J by 7 bases, with 8 bases between the two germline ends. As DNA, the CDR3 is TGCAGTGCTAGACTCGGCGGCGGGGAGCTGTTTTTT. It specifies CSARLGGGELFF.

This clonotype has ten or more counts. The chain has TRBV5-1 and TRBJ1-1, with D possibly being TRBD1 (6 bases). This CDR3 comprises 15 residues. Between the trimmed V and J ends, which lost 1 base and 4 bases, there was a span of 14 bases. The germline CDR1 and CDR2 sequences are SGHRS and YFSETQ. The CDR3 DNA sequence: TGCGCCAGCAGCTTGTGGGGGGCTCTCGGCACTGAAGCTTTCTTT. This sequence encodes CASSLWGALGTEAFF.

The rearrangement uses TRBV10-3 and TRBJ2-3; 16 nucleotides match TRBD2. Germline assignment: CDR1 ENHRY and CDR2 SYGVKD. The J segment lost 2 bases and the V segment lost 7 bases, leaving 3 bases of the junction unmatched. This CDR3 is built from 16 residues. The CDR3 here is CAITGTSGRATDTQYF. In DNA, the CDR3 is TGTGCCATCACTGGGACTAGCGGGAGGGCCACAGATACGCAGTATTTT.

This clonotype was observed a few times. CDR3 DNA sequence: TGTGCCAGCTCACCACCAGCGGCATCGGTTTCTGGAAACACCATATATTTT. Protein sequence: CASSPPAASVSGNTIYF. The chain combines TRBV18 with TRBJ1-3, with D unresolved. The CDR3 consists of 17 residues. Germline lookup yields CDR1 KGHSH and CDR2 LQKENI. Trimming cost V 0 bases and J 1 base, with 13 bases left between them.

This clonotype was observed at least ten times. The rearrangement joins TRBV20-1 to TRBJ1-1; D not certain. With 4 bases removed from V and 3 bases from J, the gap between germline ends came to 12 bases. Looked up from germline, CDR1 is DFQATT and CDR2 is SNEGSKA (reference sequence). This CDR3 is built from 13 residues. CDR3 sequence: CSAIPLADTEAFF. The CDR3, as DNA: TGCAGTGCTATCCCCCTCGCGGACACTGAAGCTTTCTTT.

A word on this clonotype: This clone may be a read error of a much larger clone one base away. This chain joins TRBV12-3 or TRBV12-4 and TRBJ1-3; D gene uncertain. The CDR3 totals 13 residues. The CDR3 sequence is CASSRISGDTIYF. DNA for the CDR3: TGTGCCAGCAGTCGTATTTCTGGAGACACCATATATTTT.

This rearrangement joins TRBV10-3 to TRBJ1-1, with unresolved D. CDR1 is ENHRY and CDR2 is SYGVKD in the germline V gene. The CDR3 is made up of 13 amino acids. V was trimmed by 5 bases and J by 3 bases, leaving 10 bases between them. The CDR3: CAISSNKDTEAFF. The CDR3 DNA reads as TGTGCCATCAGTTCTAACAAGGACACTGAAGCTTTCTTT.

This clonotype was counted a few times. The chain uses TRBV12-3 or TRBV12-4 and TRBJ2-7, with 10 bases identical to TRBD2. After removal of 4 bases from V and 6 bases from J, the junction contained 6 bases not matched to a gene. The CDR3 spans 14 residues. The CDR3 DNA reads as TGTGCCAGCAGTTCTCTAGCGGGAGTAGGCGAGCAGTACTTC. Its protein product is CASSSLAGVGEQYF.

This clonotype was seen repeatedly, ten times or more. CDR3 coding DNA: TGTGCCAGCAGTTTTAGAGCGGGCGGCTTAGATGAGCAGTTCTTC. The encoded protein is CASSFRAGGLDEQFF. This sequence joins TRBV12-3 or TRBV12-4 and TRBJ2-1; perhaps TRBD2 as D (6 bases). The V and J ends lost 3 bases and 8 bases respectively, with 17 bases between them. The CDR3 consists of 15 residues.

The table lists this clonotype with many counts. The V call is TRBV29-1, the J call TRBJ2-7, with 8 bases lining up with TRBD2. This CDR3 spans 14 amino acids. Germline V CDR1 and CDR2: SQVTM, ANQGSEA. With 4 bases clipped from V and 7 bases from J, the junction kept 12 bases outside the gene matches. The CDR3 coding sequence is TGCAGCGTTGTCCTTCTGAGCGGGAGCAGAGAGCAGTACTTC. Translating it yields CSVVLLSGSREQYF.

This clonotype was counted at least ten times. The chain uses TRBV9 and TRBJ2-5; tentatively, D is TRBD1 or TRBD2 (6 bases each). V was shortened by 0 bases and J by 2 bases, with 20 bases between the two germline ends. CDR1 SGDLS and CDR2 YYNGEE come from the germline V gene. The CDR3 is made up of 18 amino acids. The CDR3, as DNA: TGTGCCAGCAGCGTAGAGGGTCGGTCTTGGGGGGCTCAAGAGACCCAGTACTTC. This translates into CASSVEGRSWGAQETQYF. The whole variable domain, filled in from reference TRBV9 and TRBJ2-5, reads DSGVTQTPKHLITATGQRVTLRCSPRSGDLSVYWYQQSLDQGLQFLIQYYNGEERAKGNILERFSAQQFPDLHSELNLSSLELGDSALYFCASSVEGRSWGAQETQYFGPGTRLLVL.

The table lists this clonotype with a few counts. The CDR3 protein is CASTGMDWANEQYF. The CDR3 bases are TGTGCCAGCACTGGGATGGACTGGGCGAACGAGCAGTACTTC. This chain joins TRBV6-2 or TRBV6-3 and TRBJ2-7, with a tentative D call TRBD2 (5 bases). Germline V gene lookup returns CDR1 MNHEY and CDR2 SVGEGT. The V gene lost 7 bases and the J gene lost 5 bases, with 18 bases spanning the gap. The CDR3 extends over 14 amino acids.

This clonotype was seen a few times. The V and J genes are TRBV20-1 and TRBJ2-1, with 9 bases fitting TRBD1. CDR3 size: 14 residues. Trimming removed 4 bases from V and 10 bases from J; junction bases left unmatched: 11. Germline CDR1 and CDR2: DFQATT and SNEGSKA (reference sequence). CDR3: CSATGQGHRNEQFF. For the CDR3, the DNA is TGCAGTGCTACGGGACAGGGCCATCGGAACGAGCAGTTCTTC.

This clonotype was counted ten times or more. CDR3 in DNA: TGTGCCAGCAAGGACCGGGTCAATCAGCCCCAGCATTTT. Translation gives CASKDRVNQPQHF. The genes are TRBV6-2 or TRBV6-3 and TRBJ1-5; D is uncertain. Trimming stripped 7 bases from V and 3 bases from J, with 10 bases between. This CDR3 comprises 13 residues. Germline values: CDR1 MNHEY, CDR2 SVGEGT.

Details on this clonotype: This may be a read error: a much more frequent sequence differs by one nucleotide. The V call is TRBV20-1, the J call TRBJ1-2; 9 nucleotides agree with TRBD1. Germline loops: CDR1 DFQATT, CDR2 SNEGSKA (reference sequence). The CDR3 length is 12 residues. The CDR3: CSAPTGGDGSTF. The DNA of the CDR3 is TGCAGTGCTCCCACAGGGGGCGATGGCTCCACCTTC.

This clonotype was seen repeatedly, ten times or more. The chain links TRBV29-1 to TRBJ1-1; 9 positions match TRBD1. The germline CDR1 and CDR2 sequences are SQVTM and ANQGSEA. V trimming: 7 bases; J trimming: 11 bases; junction bases outside the gene matches: 5. CDR3 length equals 10 residues. Here the CDR3 DNA reads TGCAGCGGCGGGACAGGGACGGCTTTCTTT. Its translation is CSGGTGTAFF.

In its sample, this clonotype was seen a few times. The CDR3 sequence: CASSPTGTGGTDTQYF. In DNA, the CDR3 is TGTGCCAGCAGCCCGACCGGGACAGGGGGCACAGATACGCAGTATTTT. The V call is TRBV5-6, the J call TRBJ2-3; TRBD1 agrees at 10 bases. Looked up from germline, CDR1 is SGHDT and CDR2 is YYEEEE. The CDR3 spans 16 residues. Trimming took 4 bases from V and 1 from J; bases not matched to a gene: 6.

The J gene is TRBJ2-7, the V gene TRBV20-1, with TRBD1 as a possible D gene (6 bases). V lost 2 bases and J 0 bases, leaving 11 bases between the germline ends. The CDR3 runs to 14 residues. Germline-derived CDR1 and CDR2 are DFQATT and SNEGSKA (reference sequence). The CDR3 spells CSARNGDTSYEQYF. DNA of the CDR3: TGCAGTGCTAGAAACGGGGACACCTCCTACGAGCAGTACTTC.

A few counts support this clonotype. The chain employs TRBV7-9 and TRBJ2-7; 12 bases match TRBD2. Germline-derived CDR1 and CDR2 are SEHNR and FQNEAQ (reference sequence). V shed 5 bases and J 3 bases; nucleotides not matched to a gene: 11. The CDR3 is 17 residues long. CDR3 in DNA: TGTGCCAGCAGCCCTAGCGGGGGGGGACCCCCCCGCTACGAGCAGTACTTC. Translation gives CASSPSGGGPPRYEQYF.

The rearrangement uses TRBV7-2 and TRBJ1-2, with a possible D match to TRBD1 (5 bases). This CDR3 has 11 amino acids. Germline-derived CDR1 and CDR2 are SGHTA and FQGNSA. With 5 bases removed from V and 13 bases from J, the gap between germline ends came to 14 bases. The CDR3 coding sequence is TGTGCCAGCAGCCTGGGACCTGAGGTCACCTTC. Protein sequence: CASSLGPEVTF.

This clonotype has at least ten counts. The chain employs TRBV2 and TRBJ2-3; maybe TRBD1 (7 bases). Between the trimmed V and J ends, which lost 4 bases and 4 bases, there was a span of 12 bases. From germline, CDR1 is SNHLY and CDR2 FYNNEI. There are 14 residues in the CDR3. CDR3 sequence (DNA): TGTGCCAGCAGTGTCCAGGGGGGAGCAGATACGCAGTATTTT. The encoded protein is CASSVQGGADTQYF.

A few counts support this clonotype. The chain joins TRBV6-1 to TRBJ1-3; 8 bases fit TRBD1. CDR1 MNHNS and CDR2 SASEGT come from the germline V gene. The CDR3 covers 14 residues. Trimming took 5 bases from V and 3 from J; bases not matched to a gene: 3. CDR3 amino acids: CASSPDRDGNTIYF. The DNA of the CDR3 is TGTGCCAGCAGTCCGGACAGGGATGGAAACACCATATATTTT.

This clonotype was picked up many times. The CDR3 bases are TGTGCCATCAGTGATTATAAGAGCCGAGATACGCAGTATTTT. Protein product: CAISDYKSRDTQYF. This chain links TRBV10-3 with TRBJ2-3, with unresolved D. The CDR3 runs to 14 residues. Trimming removed 3 bases from V and 5 bases from J, with 12 bases in between. The germline CDR1 and CDR2 sequences are ENHRY and SYGVKD.

This clonotype was recorded at least ten times. The chain joins TRBV20-1 to TRBJ1-6; maybe TRBD1 (6 bases). Germline CDR1 is DFQATT and CDR2 is SNEGSKA (reference sequence). The V end was cut by 6 bases, the J end by 7 bases, with 22 bases between. The CDR3 spans 16 residues. In nucleotides, the CDR3 is TGCAGTGCGGCGAGAATGAGGGACAACCCCAATTCACCCCTCCACTTT. Protein sequence: CSAARMRDNPNSPLHF.